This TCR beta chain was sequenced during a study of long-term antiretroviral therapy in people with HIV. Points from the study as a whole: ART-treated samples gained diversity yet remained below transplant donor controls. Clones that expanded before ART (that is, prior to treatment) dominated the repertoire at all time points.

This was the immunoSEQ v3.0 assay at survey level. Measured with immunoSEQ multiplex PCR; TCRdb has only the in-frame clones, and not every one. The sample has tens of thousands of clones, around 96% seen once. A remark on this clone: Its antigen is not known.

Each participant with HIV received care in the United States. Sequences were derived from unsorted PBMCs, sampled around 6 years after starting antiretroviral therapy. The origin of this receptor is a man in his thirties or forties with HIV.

DNA of the CDR3: TGTGCCAGCAGCCAAGCCGGGGACTATGGCTACACCTTC. This translates into CASSQAGDYGYTF. The chain joins TRBV14 to TRBJ1-2; no firm D call. V was shortened by 1 base and J by 3 bases, with 6 bases between the two germline ends. The V gene's germline CDR1 is SGHDN and CDR2 FVKESK. The length of the CDR3 is 13 residues.